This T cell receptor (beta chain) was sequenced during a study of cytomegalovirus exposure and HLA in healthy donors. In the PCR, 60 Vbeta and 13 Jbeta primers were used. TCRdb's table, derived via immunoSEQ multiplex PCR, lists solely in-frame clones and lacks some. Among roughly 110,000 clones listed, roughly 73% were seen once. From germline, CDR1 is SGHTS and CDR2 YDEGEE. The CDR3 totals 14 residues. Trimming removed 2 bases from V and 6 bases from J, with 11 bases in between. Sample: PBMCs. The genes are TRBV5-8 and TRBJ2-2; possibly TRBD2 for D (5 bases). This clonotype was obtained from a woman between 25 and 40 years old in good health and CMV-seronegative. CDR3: CASSFLRDAGELFF. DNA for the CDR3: TGTGCCAGCAGCTTTCTGAGGGATGCCGGGGAGCTGTTTTTT.